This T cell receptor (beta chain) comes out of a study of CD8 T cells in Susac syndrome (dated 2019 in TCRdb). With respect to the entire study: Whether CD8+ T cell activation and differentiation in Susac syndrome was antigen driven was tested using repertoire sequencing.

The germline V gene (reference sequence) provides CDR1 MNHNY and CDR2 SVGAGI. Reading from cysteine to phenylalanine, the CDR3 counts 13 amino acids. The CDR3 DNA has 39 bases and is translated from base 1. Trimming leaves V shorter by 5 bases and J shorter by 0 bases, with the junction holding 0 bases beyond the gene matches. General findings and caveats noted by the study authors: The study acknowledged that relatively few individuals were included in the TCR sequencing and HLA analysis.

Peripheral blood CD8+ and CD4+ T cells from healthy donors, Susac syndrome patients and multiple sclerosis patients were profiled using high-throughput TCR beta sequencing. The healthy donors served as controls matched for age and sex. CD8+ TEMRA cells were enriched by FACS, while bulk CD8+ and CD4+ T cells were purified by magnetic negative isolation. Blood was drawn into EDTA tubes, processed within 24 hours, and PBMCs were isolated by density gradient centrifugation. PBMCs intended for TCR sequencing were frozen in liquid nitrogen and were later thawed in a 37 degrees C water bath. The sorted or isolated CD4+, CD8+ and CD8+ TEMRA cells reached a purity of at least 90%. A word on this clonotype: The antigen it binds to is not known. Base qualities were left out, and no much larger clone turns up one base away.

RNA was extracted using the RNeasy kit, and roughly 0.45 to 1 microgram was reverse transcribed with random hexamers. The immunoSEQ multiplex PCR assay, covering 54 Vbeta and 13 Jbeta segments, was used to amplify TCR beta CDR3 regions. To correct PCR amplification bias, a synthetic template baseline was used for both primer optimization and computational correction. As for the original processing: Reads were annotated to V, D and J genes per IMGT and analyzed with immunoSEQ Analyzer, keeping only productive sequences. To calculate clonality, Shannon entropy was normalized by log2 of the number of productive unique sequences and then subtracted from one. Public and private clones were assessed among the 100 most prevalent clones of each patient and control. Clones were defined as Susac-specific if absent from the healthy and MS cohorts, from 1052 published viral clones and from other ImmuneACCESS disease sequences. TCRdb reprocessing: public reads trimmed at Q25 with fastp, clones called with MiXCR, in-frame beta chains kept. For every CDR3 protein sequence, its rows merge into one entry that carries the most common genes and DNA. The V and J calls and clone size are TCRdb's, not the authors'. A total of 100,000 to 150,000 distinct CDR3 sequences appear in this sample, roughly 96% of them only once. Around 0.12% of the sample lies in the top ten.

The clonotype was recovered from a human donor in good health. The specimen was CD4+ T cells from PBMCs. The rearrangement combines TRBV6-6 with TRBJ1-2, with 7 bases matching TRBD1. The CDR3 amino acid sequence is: CASSGTANYGYTF. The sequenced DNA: TGTGCCAGCAGTGGGACAGCTAACTATGGCTACACCTTC.